This T cell receptor beta chain originates from a study of blood T cell repertoires in COVID-19. Study as a whole: Samples representing acute and convalescent COVID-19 were sourced from the United States, Italy and Spain. T cells, B-cell-depleted T cells, or PBMCs provided the cDNA or gDNA that served as material.

The CDR3 sequence is 14 residues long. The germline V gene has CDR1 MDHEN and CDR2 SYDVKM. Trimming shortened V by 5 bases and J by 4 bases, and 12 bases separated the two germline ends. Source study methods: Amplification of reference gene primers was used by the study to estimate nucleated cell counts. Assay: immunoSEQ multiplex PCR; the TCRdb copy retains only in-frame clones and omits some. For V, J and clone size, that table is used; D and trimming come from the DNA. The sample has 52,000 or so clones; around 79% are singletons. Sequencing was carried out using peripheral blood. The rearrangement uses TRBV28 and TRBJ1-3; no clear D. The sequence derives from a human donor in a cohort sampled during active COVID-19. The CDR3 DNA follows: TGTGCCAGCAGTCCTACCACCGGGGGAAACACCATATATTTT. Protein: CASSPTTGGNTIYF.